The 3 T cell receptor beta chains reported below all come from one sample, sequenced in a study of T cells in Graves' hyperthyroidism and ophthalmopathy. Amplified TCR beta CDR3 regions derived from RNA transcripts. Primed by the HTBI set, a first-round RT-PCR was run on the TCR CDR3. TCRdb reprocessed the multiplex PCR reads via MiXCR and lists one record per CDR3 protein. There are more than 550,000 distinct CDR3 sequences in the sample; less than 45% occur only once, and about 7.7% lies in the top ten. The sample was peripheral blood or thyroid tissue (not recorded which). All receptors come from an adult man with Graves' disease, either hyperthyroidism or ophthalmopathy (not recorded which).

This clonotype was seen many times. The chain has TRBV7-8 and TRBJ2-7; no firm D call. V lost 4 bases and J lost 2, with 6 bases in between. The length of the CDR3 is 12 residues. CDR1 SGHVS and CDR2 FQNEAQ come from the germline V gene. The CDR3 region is CASSSDTYEQYF. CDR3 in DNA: TGTGCCAGCAGCTCCGACACCTACGAGCAGTACTTC.

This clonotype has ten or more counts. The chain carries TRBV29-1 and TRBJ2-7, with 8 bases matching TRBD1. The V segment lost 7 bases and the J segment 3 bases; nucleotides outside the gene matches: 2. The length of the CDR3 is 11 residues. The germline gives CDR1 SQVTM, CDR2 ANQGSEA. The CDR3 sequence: CSATGGYEQYF. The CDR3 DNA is TGCAGCGCAACAGGGGGCTACGAGCAGTACTTC.

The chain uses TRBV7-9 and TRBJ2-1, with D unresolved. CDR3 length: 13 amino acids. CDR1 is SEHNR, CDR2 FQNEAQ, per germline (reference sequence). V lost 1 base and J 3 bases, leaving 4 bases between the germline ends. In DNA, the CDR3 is TGTGCCAGCAGCTTAGGTCACTACAATGAGCAGTTCTTC. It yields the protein CASSLGHYNEQFF.